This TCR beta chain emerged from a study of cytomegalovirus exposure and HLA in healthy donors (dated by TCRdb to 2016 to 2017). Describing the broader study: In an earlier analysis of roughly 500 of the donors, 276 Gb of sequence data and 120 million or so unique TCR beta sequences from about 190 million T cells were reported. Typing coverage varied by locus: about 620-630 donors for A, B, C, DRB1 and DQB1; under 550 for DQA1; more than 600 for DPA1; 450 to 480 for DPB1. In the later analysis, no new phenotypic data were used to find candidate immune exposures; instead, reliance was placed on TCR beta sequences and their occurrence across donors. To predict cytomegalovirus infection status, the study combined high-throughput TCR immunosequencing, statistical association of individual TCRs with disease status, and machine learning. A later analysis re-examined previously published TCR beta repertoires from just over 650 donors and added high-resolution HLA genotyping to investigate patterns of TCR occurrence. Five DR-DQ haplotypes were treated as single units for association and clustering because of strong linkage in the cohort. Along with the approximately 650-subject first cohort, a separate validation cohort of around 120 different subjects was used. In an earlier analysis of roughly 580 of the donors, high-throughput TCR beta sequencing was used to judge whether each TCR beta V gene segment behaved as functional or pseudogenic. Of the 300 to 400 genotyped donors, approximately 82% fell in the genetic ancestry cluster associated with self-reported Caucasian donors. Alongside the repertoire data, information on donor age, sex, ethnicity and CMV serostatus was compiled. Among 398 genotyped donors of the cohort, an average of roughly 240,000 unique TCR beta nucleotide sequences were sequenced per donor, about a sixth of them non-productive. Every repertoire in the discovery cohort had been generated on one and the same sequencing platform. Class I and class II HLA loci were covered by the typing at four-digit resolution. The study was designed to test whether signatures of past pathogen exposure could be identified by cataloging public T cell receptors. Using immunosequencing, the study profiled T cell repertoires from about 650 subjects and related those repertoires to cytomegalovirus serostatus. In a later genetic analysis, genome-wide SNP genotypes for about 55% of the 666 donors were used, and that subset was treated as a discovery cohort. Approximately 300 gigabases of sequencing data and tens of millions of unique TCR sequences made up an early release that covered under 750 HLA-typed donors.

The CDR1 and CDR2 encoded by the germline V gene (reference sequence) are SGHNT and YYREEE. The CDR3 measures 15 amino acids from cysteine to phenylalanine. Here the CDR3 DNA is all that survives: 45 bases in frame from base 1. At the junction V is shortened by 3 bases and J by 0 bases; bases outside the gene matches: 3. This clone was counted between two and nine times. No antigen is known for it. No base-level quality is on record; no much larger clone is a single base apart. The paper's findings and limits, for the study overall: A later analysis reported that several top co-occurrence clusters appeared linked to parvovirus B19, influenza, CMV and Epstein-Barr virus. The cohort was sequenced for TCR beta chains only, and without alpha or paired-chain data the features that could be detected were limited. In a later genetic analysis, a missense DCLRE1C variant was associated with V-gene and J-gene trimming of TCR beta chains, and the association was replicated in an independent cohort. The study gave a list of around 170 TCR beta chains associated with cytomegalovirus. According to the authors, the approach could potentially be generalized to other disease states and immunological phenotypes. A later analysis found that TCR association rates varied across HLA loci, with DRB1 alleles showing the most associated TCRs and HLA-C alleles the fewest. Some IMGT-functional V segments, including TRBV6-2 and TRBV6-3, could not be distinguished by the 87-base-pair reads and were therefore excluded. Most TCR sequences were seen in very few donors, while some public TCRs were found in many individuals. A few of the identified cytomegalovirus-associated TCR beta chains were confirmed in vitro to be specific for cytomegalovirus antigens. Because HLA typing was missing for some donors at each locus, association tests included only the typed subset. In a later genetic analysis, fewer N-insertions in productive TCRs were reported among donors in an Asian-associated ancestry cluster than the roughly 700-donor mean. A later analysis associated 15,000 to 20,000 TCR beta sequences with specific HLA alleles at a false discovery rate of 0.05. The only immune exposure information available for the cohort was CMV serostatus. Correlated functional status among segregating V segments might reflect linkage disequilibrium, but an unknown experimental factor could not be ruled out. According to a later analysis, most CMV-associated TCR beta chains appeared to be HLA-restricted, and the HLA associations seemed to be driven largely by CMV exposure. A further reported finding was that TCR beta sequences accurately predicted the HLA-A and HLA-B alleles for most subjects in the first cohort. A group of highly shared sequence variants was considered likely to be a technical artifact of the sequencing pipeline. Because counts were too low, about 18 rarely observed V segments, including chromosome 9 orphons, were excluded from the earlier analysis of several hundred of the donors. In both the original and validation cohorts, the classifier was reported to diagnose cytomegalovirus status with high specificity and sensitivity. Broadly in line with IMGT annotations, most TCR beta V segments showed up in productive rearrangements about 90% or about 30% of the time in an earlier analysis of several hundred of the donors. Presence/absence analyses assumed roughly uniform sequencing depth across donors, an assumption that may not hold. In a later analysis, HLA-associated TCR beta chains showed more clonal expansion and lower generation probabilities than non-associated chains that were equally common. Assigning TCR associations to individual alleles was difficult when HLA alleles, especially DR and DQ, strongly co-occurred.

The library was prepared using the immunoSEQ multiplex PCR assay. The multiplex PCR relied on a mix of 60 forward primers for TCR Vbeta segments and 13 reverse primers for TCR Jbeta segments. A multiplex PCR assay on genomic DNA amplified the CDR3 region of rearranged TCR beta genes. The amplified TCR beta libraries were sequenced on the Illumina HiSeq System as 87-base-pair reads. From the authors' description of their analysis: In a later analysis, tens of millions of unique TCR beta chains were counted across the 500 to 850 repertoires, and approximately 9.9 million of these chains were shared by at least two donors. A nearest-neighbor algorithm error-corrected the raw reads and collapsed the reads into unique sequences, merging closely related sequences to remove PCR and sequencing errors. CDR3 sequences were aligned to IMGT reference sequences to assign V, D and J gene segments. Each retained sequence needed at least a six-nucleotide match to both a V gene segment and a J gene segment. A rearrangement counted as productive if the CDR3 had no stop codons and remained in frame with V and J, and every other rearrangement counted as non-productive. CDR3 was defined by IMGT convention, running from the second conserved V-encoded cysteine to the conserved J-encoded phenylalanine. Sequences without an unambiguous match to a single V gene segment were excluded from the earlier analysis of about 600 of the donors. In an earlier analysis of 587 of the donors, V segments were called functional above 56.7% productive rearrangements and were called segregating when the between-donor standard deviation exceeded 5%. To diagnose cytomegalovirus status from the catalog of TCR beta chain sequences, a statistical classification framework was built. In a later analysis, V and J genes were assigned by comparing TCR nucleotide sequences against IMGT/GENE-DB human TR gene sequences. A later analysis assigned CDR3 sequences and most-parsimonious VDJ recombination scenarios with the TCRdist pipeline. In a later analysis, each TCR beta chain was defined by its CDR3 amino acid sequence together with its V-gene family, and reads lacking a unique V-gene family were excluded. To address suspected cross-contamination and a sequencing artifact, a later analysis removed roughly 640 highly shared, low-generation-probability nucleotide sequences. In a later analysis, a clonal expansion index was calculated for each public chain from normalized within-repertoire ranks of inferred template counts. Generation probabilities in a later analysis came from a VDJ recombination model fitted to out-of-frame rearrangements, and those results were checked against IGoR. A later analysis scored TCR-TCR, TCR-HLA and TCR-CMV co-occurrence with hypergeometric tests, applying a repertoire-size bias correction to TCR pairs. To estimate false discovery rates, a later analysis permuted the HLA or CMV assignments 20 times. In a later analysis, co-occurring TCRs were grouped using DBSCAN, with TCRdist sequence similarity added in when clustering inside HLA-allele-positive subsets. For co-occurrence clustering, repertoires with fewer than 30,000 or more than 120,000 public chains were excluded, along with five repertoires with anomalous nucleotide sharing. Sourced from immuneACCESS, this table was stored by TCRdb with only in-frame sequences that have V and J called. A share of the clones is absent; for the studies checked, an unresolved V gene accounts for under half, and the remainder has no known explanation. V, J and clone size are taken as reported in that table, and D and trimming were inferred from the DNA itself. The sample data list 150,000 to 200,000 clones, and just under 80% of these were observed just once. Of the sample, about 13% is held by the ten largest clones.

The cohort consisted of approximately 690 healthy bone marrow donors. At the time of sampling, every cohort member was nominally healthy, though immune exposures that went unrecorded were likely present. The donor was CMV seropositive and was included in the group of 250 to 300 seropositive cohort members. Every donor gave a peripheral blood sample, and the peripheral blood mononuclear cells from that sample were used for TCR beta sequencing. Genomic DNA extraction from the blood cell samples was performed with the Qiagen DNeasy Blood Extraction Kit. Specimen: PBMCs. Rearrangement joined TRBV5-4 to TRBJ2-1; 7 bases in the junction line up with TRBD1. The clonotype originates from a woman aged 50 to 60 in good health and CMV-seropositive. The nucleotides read TGTGCCAGCAGCTGGGGACAGAGCTCCTACAATGAGCAGTTCTTC. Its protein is CASSWGQSSYNEQFF.